The 28 T cell receptor beta chains reported below all come from one sample, sequenced in a study of beta chain features in type 1 diabetes. The isolated RNA, all of it, was reverse transcribed, so expressed TCRB transcripts were what got sequenced. Sequenced by immunoSEQ multiplex PCR; TCRdb stores in-frame clones only, minus some. The sample lists a few hundred thousand clones, about 26% seen once, with roughly 4.1% in the top ten. Sample: central memory CD4+ T cells from blood. The receptors stem from a young man in good health.

The V call is TRBV9, the J call TRBJ2-1, with a weak D call TRBD1 (5 bases). The CDR3 is 16 amino acids. The germline V gene encodes CDR1 SGDLS and CDR2 YYNGEE. Deletions cut 0 bases from V and 4 bases from J, with 14 bases between. The CDR3 region is CASSVVAGSMYNEQFF. In nucleotides, the CDR3 is TGTGCCAGCAGCGTAGTAGCAGGGTCGATGTACAATGAGCAGTTCTTC.

This clone was detected only a few times. The chain recombines TRBV18 with TRBJ1-1; D is unresolved. Germline V gene data show CDR1 as KGHSH and CDR2 as LQKENI. The V end was cut by 1 base, the J end by 5 bases, with 14 bases between. There are 15 residues in the CDR3. CDR3 bases: TGTGCCAGCTCACCACTTATCGGGGTGGTGACTGAAGCTTTCTTT. Its protein product is CASSPLIGVVTEAFF.

V is TRBV2 and J is TRBJ2-1; maybe TRBD2 (5 bases). This CDR3 has 14 residues. The germline gives CDR1 SNHLY, CDR2 FYNNEI. V was pared by 4 bases and J by 5 bases, with 12 bases between. The CDR3 DNA sequence: TGTGCCAGCAGTGTGCGGGTAAACCACAATGAGCAGTTCTTC. Its protein product is CASSVRVNHNEQFF.

This clone was detected only a few times. V gene TRBV30 combines with J gene TRBJ1-1; D unclear. CDR1 GTSNPN and CDR2 SVGIG come from the germline V gene (reference sequence). The CDR3 is made up of 13 amino acids. With 1 base removed from V and 4 bases from J, the gap between germline ends came to 10 bases. The CDR3 nucleotides read TGTGCCTGGAGTGGGGCTAAGGGCACTGAAGCTTTCTTT. Residues: CAWSGAKGTEAFF.

The V gene is TRBV30, the J gene TRBJ1-5; 7 positions match TRBD1. Germline V gene sequence: CDR1 GTSNPN, CDR2 SVGIG (reference sequence). V trimming: 6 bases; J trimming: 4 bases; junction bases outside the gene matches: 12. This CDR3 is 15 amino acids long. CDR3 sequence reads: CACSLTTGKNQPQHF. CDR3 nucleotides: TGTGCCTGCTCACTAACGACAGGGAAAAATCAGCCCCAGCATTTT.

This chain uses TRBV10-2 with TRBJ2-5; 8 nucleotides align to TRBD2. J was trimmed by 2 bases and V by 2 bases; bases with no gene match: 1. The length of the CDR3 is 14 residues. CDR1 and CDR2 (germline): WSHSY, SAAADI. The CDR3 DNA is TGCGCCAGCAGTGAGACTAGCGGTCAAGAGACCCAGTACTTC. Residues: CASSETSGQETQYF.

This clone was seen more than once but under ten times. V is TRBV30 and J is TRBJ2-2; D possibly corresponds to TRBD2 (5 bases). V dropped 1 base and J dropped 4 bases, with 7 bases sitting between them. This CDR3 comprises 13 residues. Germline CDR1 GTSNPN, CDR2 SVGIG (reference sequence). Here the CDR3 DNA reads TGTGCCTGGAGTGGAGGAGGCACCGGGGAGCTGTTTTTT. Protein product: CAWSGGGTGELFF.

The genes are TRBV7-8 and TRBJ2-1; D is unclear. The CDR3 has 16 residues. The germline V and J ends were trimmed by 4 bases and 3 bases, with 16 bases remaining between them. The V gene's germline CDR1 is SGHVS and CDR2 FQNEAQ. Here the CDR3 DNA reads TGTGCCAGCAGCTCGGCTAGGACGCTAAACTACAATGAGCAGTTCTTC. Protein sequence: CASSSARTLNYNEQFF.

This clone turned up a few times. The gene calls are TRBV10-3 and TRBJ2-1, with D possibly TRBD2 on 6 matching bases. Germline V gene data show CDR1 as ENHRY and CDR2 as SYGVKD. The CDR3 is 15 residues long. The V and J ends lost 3 bases and 7 bases respectively, with 16 bases between them. Written as DNA, the CDR3 is TGTGCCATCAGTGACCCGGGAACCAGCGGGAATGAGCAGTTCTTC. Protein sequence: CAISDPGTSGNEQFF.

This chain links TRBV10-3 with TRBJ1-1; 10 bases are shared with TRBD1. V trimming: 2 bases; J trimming: 2 bases; junction bases outside the gene matches: 11. The CDR3 spans 18 residues. Germline V gene sequence: CDR1 ENHRY, CDR2 SYGVKD. CDR3 sequence (DNA): TGTGCCATCAGTGAGAATCCGGGACAGGGGACCAGCAACACTGAAGCTTTCTTT. Encoded protein: CAISENPGQGTSNTEAFF.

The chain combines TRBV9 with TRBJ1-2; TRBD1 might be the D (5 bases). This CDR3 is built from 15 residues. Trimming shortened V by 4 bases and J by 8 bases, and 21 bases separated the two germline ends. Germline V CDR1 and CDR2: SGDLS, YYNGEE. CDR3 DNA sequence: TGTGCCAGCAGCCCGCCCCCGGGACGGACTGTAGGCTACACCTTC. Encoded protein: CASSPPPGRTVGYTF.

This clone occurred a few times. The chain uses TRBV28 and TRBJ1-1; TRBD1 agrees at 8 bases. J gave up 9 bases and V 1 base, and 1 base lay outside the gene matches. This CDR3 has 12 amino acids. From germline, CDR1 is MDHEN and CDR2 SYDVKM. The CDR3 DNA is TGTGCCAGCAGTTTATCCAGGGGGCAAGCTTTCTTT. As protein: CASSLSRGQAFF.

Turning to this clone: Being one base from a much bigger clone, this may be a read error. This sequence joins TRBV18 and TRBJ2-1; 9 bases line up with TRBD1. Germline V gene lookup returns CDR1 KGHSH and CDR2 LQKENI. CDR3 length: 12 residues. The CDR3 sequence: CASAPTGTGPLF. The CDR3 DNA reads as TGTGCCAGCGCACCGACCGGGACAGGGCCGCTCTTC.

The table lists this clone with many counts. The genes are TRBV5-1 and TRBJ2-5; D remains unclear. The CDR3 length is 13 residues. Germline CDR1 is SGHRS and CDR2 is YFSETQ. The V gene lost 4 bases and the J gene lost 3 bases, with 10 bases spanning the gap. CDR3 in amino acids: CASSNLDKETQYF. As DNA, the CDR3 is TGCGCCAGCAGCAACCTCGATAAAGAGACCCAGTACTTC.

This clone was found a few times. V gene TRBV7-2 combines with J gene TRBJ1-6, with unresolved D. V lost 5 bases and J 14 bases, leaving 13 bases between the germline ends. Germline CDR1 SGHTA, CDR2 FQGNSA. This CDR3 has 12 amino acids. CDR3 in DNA: TGTGCCAGCAGCCCCGGTGGTCTCACCCTCCACTTT. Protein: CASSPGGLTLHF.

This sequence joins TRBV6-5 and TRBJ2-1; 7 nucleotides align to TRBD2. CDR1 is MNHEY, CDR2 SVGAGI, per germline. Germline trimming cut 5 bases from V and 10 bases from J; bases unmatched to any gene: 5. This CDR3 is built from 12 residues. The CDR3 loop is CASSPGTKEQFF. CDR3 DNA: TGTGCCAGCAGTCCCGGGACTAAAGAGCAGTTCTTC.

This clone showed up just a few times. This rearrangement joins TRBV29-1 to TRBJ2-7; D is unclear. The CDR3 consists of 13 residues. Between the trimmed V and J ends, which lost 0 bases and 2 bases, there was a span of 8 bases. Germline assignment: CDR1 SQVTM and CDR2 ANQGSEA. In nucleotides, the CDR3 is TGCAGCGTTGAAGACCTAGGAACCTACGAGCAGTACTTC. It yields the protein CSVEDLGTYEQYF.

This clone was seen more than once but under ten times. The V gene is TRBV7-2, the J gene TRBJ2-3; D is possibly TRBD2 (7 bases). The CDR3 consists of 16 residues. Germline CDR1 is SGHTA and CDR2 is FQGNSA. Deletions cut 4 bases from V and 3 bases from J, with 17 bases between. CDR3 amino acids: CASSSSLGGRTDTQYF. The CDR3 bases are TGTGCCAGCAGCTCGTCCTTGGGGGGGCGGACAGATACGCAGTATTTT.

Comments on this clone: A much larger clone lies one base from this, so it may be a read error. The sample has other DNA sequences that encode this CDR3 too. The chain recombines TRBV7-9 with TRBJ2-3; no clear D. The ends were cut back, 1 base at V and 2 bases at J, with 7 bases in the middle. Germline V gene sequence: CDR1 SEHNR, CDR2 FQNEAQ (reference sequence). This CDR3 region has 14 residues. The CDR3 loop is CASSLGAFTDTQYF. In nucleotides, the CDR3 is TGTGCCAGCAGCTTAGGGGCCTTCACAGATACGCAGTATTTT.

This clone occurred once. The V gene is TRBV18, the J gene TRBJ1-1, with D uncertain. CDR3 length: 12 amino acids. In germline, CDR1 is KGHSH, CDR2 LQKENI. Deletions cut 3 bases from V and 4 bases from J, with 6 bases between. The CDR3: CASSPQLTEAFF. Written as DNA, the CDR3 is TGTGCCAGCTCACCCCAACTCACTGAAGCTTTCTTT.

The chain has TRBV6-5 and TRBJ2-3; D remains ambiguous. This CDR3 has 14 residues. Germline V gives CDR1 MNHEY, CDR2 SVGAGI. V was clipped by 0 bases and J by 0 bases, with 4 bases between them. Written as DNA, the CDR3 is TGTGCCAGCAGTTACTCAGGTAGCACAGATACGCAGTATTTT. Its translation: CASSYSGSTDTQYF.

This clone was detected only once. V gene TRBV2 combines with J gene TRBJ2-7; D not certain. V was trimmed by 5 bases and J by 4 bases, leaving 9 bases between them. The CDR3 covers 12 residues. The germline CDR1 and CDR2 sequences are SNHLY and FYNNEI. CDR3 coding DNA: TGTGCCAGCAGTCCCCCGAATTACGAGCAGTACTTC. Its translation is CASSPPNYEQYF.

The gene calls are TRBV19 and TRBJ2-3; TRBD2 agrees at 10 bases. The CDR3 contains 16 residues. The germline V gene encodes CDR1 LNHDA and CDR2 SQIVND (reference sequence). J lost 1 base, V lost 4 bases, and 5 bases had no gene match. CDR3 in amino acids: CASSNLAGARTDTQYF. Written as DNA, the CDR3 is TGTGCCAGTAGTAACCTAGCGGGGGCCCGCACAGATACGCAGTATTTT.

This clone was counted once. CDR3 DNA: TGTGCCAGCAGCCAAGATGTTACGAACACTGAAGCTTTCTTT. Translating it yields CASSQDVTNTEAFF. The gene calls are TRBV4-2 and TRBJ1-1, with D unresolved. The V end was cut by 0 bases, the J end by 1 base, with 6 bases between. This CDR3 has 14 residues. CDR1 and CDR2 from the germline V gene are LGHNA and YNFKEQ.

The chain employs TRBV30 and TRBJ1-4; D gene unclear. CDR3 size: 11 residues. Trimming took off 2 bases at V and 6 bases at J, with 4 bases between the two ends. Germline V lookup: CDR1 GTSNPN, CDR2 SVGIG (reference sequence). The CDR3 here is CAWSYDEKLFF. The DNA for the CDR3 is TGTGCCTGGAGTTATGATGAAAAACTGTTTTTT.

The rearrangement joins TRBV4-2 to TRBJ1-2; 7 bases match TRBD1. The CDR3 sequence is 15 residues long. V lost 1 base to trimming and J lost 4 bases; unmatched junction nucleotides: 6. Germline CDR1 LGHNA, CDR2 YNFKEQ. In nucleotides, the CDR3 is TGTGCCAGCAGCCAAGGTTACGGGACAGCCTATGGCTACACCTTC. Amino acids: CASSQGYGTAYGYTF.

The chain recombines TRBV9 with TRBJ2-7, with TRBD1 matching over 9 bases. Germline lookup yields CDR1 SGDLS and CDR2 YYNGEE. The CDR3 covers 19 residues. The ends lost 2 bases at V and 0 bases at J; junction bases unmatched: 15. The CDR3 DNA sequence: TGTGCCAGCAGCGTGGGGGTCGGGGTAGGACAGGGGCCCTCCTACGAGCAGTACTTC. This translates into CASSVGVGVGQGPSYEQYF.

This chain links TRBV2 with TRBJ2-4, with D possibly matching TRBD1 (6 bases). The CDR3 consists of 14 residues. The germline V gene has CDR1 SNHLY and CDR2 FYNNEI. The V end lost 9 bases, the J end lost 0 bases, and 12 bases lay between the germline ends. The CDR3 protein is CARGGQLAKNIQYF. CDR3 coding DNA: TGTGCCAGGGGCGGACAGTTAGCCAAAAACATTCAGTACTTC.